The next 9 T cell receptor beta chains were all read from a single sample in a study of blood T cells in healthy people across ages. A second about 7 to 11 cycle PCR used barcoded and J-beta primers. TCRdb reprocessed the 5' RACE reads via MiXCR and lists one record per CDR3 protein. The sample has roughly 800,000 distinct CDR3 sequences, around a quarter seen once. The same sample was also used in a study of T cells of mothers and their children.

Sequencing was performed on blood. These receptors all stem from a boy aged 10-17 years in good health.

This clonotype was observed a handful of times. The chain employs TRBV7-8 and TRBJ2-3; perhaps TRBD1 as D (6 bases). CDR3 length equals 16 residues. Germline loops: CDR1 SGHVS, CDR2 FQNEAQ. V lost 5 bases and J lost 1, with 16 bases in between. DNA of the CDR3: TGTGCCAGCAGCGGGGGCGGAGCGGAACGCACAGATACGCAGTATTTT. It translates to CASSGGGAERTDTQYF.

V and J are TRBV7-2 and TRBJ2-3; tentatively, D is TRBD2 (5 bases). Between the trimmed V and J ends, which lost 0 bases and 5 bases, there was a span of 27 bases. Germline-derived CDR1 and CDR2 are SGHTA and FQGNSA. The CDR3 is 20 amino acids. Here the CDR3 DNA reads TGTGCCAGCAGCTTAGCTGGAGGTGTAGGACTCCCAACGGGTCAAGATACGCAGTATTTT. This codes for CASSLAGGVGLPTGQDTQYF.

This chain uses TRBV20-1 with TRBJ2-5; 9 bases match TRBD2. The CDR3 has 14 residues. The germline CDR1 and CDR2 sequences are DFQATT and SNEGSKA (reference sequence). V shed 2 bases, J shed 4 bases, and the junction held 5 bases outside the gene matches. CDR3 nucleotide sequence: TGCAGTGCTAGACGGGCTAGCGGGACAGAGACCCAGTACTTC. It yields the protein CSARRASGTETQYF.

This clonotype was seen more than once but under ten times. The chain joins TRBV6-2 or TRBV6-3 to TRBJ1-1, with D perhaps TRBD1 (5 bases). Trimming stripped 5 bases from V and 0 bases from J, with 13 bases between. The CDR3 sequence is 15 residues long. The germline V gene has CDR1 MNHEY and CDR2 SVGEGT. The CDR3 reads CASSKLGLLNTEAFF. The CDR3, as DNA: TGTGCCAGCAGTAAATTGGGACTTTTGAACACTGAAGCTTTCTTT.

This clonotype turned up a few times. CDR3 bases: TGTGCCAGCAGTGACAGGATTAACACCGGGGAGCTGTTTTTT. This translates into CASSDRINTGELFF. The chain carries TRBV27 and TRBJ2-2; TRBD1 might be the D (6 bases). CDR3 length: 14 amino acids. Germline V CDR1 and CDR2: MNHEY, SMNVEV (reference sequence). V shed 5 bases and J shed 2 bases, with 9 bases lying between them.

The chain links TRBV7-3 to TRBJ2-3; the D gene is possibly TRBD1 (5 bases). V shed 5 bases and J shed 6 bases, with 21 bases lying between them. Germline lookup yields CDR1 SGHTA and CDR2 FQGTGA. The CDR3 covers 16 residues. The CDR3 region has the DNA TGTGCCAGCAGCCCCGACCCCCCGCTCAGGGTGGATACGCAGTATTTT. This encodes CASSPDPPLRVDTQYF.

This clonotype was detected only a few times. V is TRBV11-1 and J is TRBJ2-1; 8 bases map to TRBD1. CDR1 SGHAT and CDR2 FQDESV come from the germline V gene (reference sequence). V was pared by 5 bases and J by 2 bases, with 17 bases of the junction left unmatched. This CDR3 has 19 residues. The DNA for the CDR3 is TGTGCCAGCAGCCCACAGGGGGACCAGGTGGACTGGACCTACAATGAGCAGTTCTTC. Translating gives CASSPQGDQVDWTYNEQFF.

This clonotype was found a few times. The V and J genes are TRBV4-3 and TRBJ1-1, with a possible D match to TRBD1 (5 bases). The CDR3 sequence is 13 residues long. CDR1 and CDR2 from the germline V gene are LGHNA and YSLEER. The germline V and J ends were trimmed by 2 bases and 6 bases, with 10 bases remaining between them. CDR3 DNA sequence: TGCGCCAGCAGCCAACGGACGGGGGCTGAAGCTTTCTTT. As protein: CASSQRTGAEAFF.

The genes are TRBV7-9 and TRBJ2-7; TRBD2 matches at 9 bases. The V gene's germline CDR1 is SEHNR and CDR2 FQNEAQ (reference sequence). The length of the CDR3 is 15 residues. Unmatched junction bases numbered 11, after V lost 5 bases and J lost 6 bases. CDR3 sequence reads: CASSMETSGFPEQYF. CDR3 nucleotide sequence: TGTGCCAGCAGCATGGAGACTAGCGGATTTCCCGAGCAGTACTTC. Full variable domain (missing parts from reference TRBV7-9 and TRBJ2-7): DTGVSQNPRHKITKRGQNVTFRCDPISEHNRLYWYRQTLGQGPEFLTYFQNEAQLEKSRLLSDRFSAERPKGSFSTLEIQRTEQGDSAMYLCASSMETSGFPEQYFGPGTRLTVT.